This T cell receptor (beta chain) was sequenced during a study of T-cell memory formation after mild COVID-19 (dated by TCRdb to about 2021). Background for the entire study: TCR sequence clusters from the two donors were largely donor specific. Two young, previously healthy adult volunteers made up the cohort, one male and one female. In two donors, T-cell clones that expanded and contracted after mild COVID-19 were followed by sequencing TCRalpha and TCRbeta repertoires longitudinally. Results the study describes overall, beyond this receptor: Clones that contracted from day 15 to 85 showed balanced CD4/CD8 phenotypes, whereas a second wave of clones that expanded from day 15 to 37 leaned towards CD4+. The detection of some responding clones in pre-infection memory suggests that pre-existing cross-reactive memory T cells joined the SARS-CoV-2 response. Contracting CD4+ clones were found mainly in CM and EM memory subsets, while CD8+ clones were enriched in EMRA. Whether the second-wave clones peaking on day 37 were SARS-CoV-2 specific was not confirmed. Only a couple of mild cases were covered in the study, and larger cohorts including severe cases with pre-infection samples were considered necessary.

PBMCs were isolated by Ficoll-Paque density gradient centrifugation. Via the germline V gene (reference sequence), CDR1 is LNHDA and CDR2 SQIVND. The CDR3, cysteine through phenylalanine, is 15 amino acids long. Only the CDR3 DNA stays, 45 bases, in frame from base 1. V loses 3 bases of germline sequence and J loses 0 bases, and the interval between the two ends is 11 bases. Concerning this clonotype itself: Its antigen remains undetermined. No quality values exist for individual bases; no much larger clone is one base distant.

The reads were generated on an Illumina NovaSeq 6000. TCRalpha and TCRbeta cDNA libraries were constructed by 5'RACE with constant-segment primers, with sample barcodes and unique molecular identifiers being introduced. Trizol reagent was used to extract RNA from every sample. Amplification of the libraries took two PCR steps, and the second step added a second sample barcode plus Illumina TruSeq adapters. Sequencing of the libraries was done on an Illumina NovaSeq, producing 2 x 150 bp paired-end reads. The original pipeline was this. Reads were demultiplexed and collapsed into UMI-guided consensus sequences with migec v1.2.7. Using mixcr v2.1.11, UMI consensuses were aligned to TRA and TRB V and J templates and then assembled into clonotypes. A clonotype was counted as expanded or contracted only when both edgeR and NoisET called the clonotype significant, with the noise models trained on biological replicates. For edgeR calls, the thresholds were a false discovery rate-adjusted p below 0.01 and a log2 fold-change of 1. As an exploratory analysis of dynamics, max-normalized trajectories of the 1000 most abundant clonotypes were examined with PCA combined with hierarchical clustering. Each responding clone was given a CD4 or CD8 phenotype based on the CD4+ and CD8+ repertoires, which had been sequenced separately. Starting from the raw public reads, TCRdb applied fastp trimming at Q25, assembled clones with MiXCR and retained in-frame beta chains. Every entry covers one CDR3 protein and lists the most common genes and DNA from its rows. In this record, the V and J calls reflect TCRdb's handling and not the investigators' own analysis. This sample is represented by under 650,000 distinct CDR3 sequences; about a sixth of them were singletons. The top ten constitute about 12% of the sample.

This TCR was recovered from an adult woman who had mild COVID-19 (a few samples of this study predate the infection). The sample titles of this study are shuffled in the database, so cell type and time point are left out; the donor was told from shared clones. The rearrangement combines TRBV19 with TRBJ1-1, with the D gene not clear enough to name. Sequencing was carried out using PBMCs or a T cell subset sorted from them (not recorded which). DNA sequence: TGTGCCAGTAGTATGAAACCATGGGTGAACACTGAAGCTTTCTTT. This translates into CASSMKPWVNTEAFF. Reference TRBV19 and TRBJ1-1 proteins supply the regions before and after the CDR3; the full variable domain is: DGGITQSPKYLFRKEGQNVTLSCEQNLNHDAMYWYRQDPGQGLRLIYYSQIVNDFQKGDIAEGYSVSREKKESFPLTVTSAQKNPTAFYLCASSMKPWVNTEAFFGQGTRLTVV.